This TCR beta chain was recorded in a study of blood T cell repertoires in COVID-19. Some clones are missing from TCRdb's copy, which holds only in-frame ones; the method was immunoSEQ multiplex PCR. The sample contains hundreds of thousands of clones, about 84% of which appear only once. The CDR3 runs 15 residues. Germline CDR1 is SQVTM and CDR2 is ANQGSEA. V dropped 3 bases and J dropped 7; count of bases not matched to a gene: 10. The TCR was taken from a woman aged 50 to 60 who had recovered from COVID-19. The V gene is TRBV29-1, the J gene TRBJ2-3; 10 bases map to TRBD2. The sample consisted of PBMCs or T cells enriched from blood (not recorded which). CDR3 DNA sequence: TGCAGCGTTGATCGGGGAGCGGGAGGGACTAATACGCAGTATTTT. It is translated as CSVDRGAGGTNTQYF.